This entry concerns a single TCR beta chain. The record originates from a study of blood T cell repertoires in COVID-19. V gave up 4 bases and J gave up 2 bases, with 8 bases separating them. The CDR3 covers 13 residues. Germline CDR1 MRHNA, CDR2 SNTAGT. Per the study methods: Amplifying reference gene primers gave estimates of nucleated cell counts. Generated by immunoSEQ multiplex PCR, the TCRdb table keeps only in-frame clones and is missing some. The V and J calls and the clone size are those of that table, but D and trimming were determined from the DNA. The sample has nearly 200,000 clones, 85% seen once. One Seattle source followed patients from active infection through their disease course.

The sequence derives from a man aged 60 to 69 with COVID-19, enrolled during active disease. The chain links TRBV6-4 to TRBJ1-1; D perhaps matches TRBD1 (6 bases). Input material: peripheral blood. CDR3 sequence reads: CASSAQGNTEAFF. DNA for the CDR3: TGTGCCAGCAGTGCACAGGGAAACACTGAAGCTTTCTTT.